This record covers a single T cell receptor beta chain. What it recognizes is unknown. General study findings and limits: The TCR gene usage of tumor memory CD4+ T cells clustered together with blood and lymph node memory CD4+ cells and with lymph node naive CD4+ cells.

Memory CD4+ T cells were sorted as CD4+CD45RO+CD25- cells. The germline V and J ends were trimmed by 0 bases and 9 bases, with 11 bases remaining between them. Germline lookup yields CDR1 LGHDT and CDR2 YNNKEL (reference sequence). This CDR3 is 13 amino acids long. After constant-region reverse-primer amplification, full-length variable regions underwent semi-nested PCR with Nested Universal Primer A. Using its own MiXCR run on the 5' RACE reads, TCRdb lists one record per CDR3 protein. The data show approximately 60,000 distinct CDR3 sequences, around 28% seen once. This rearrangement joins TRBV3-1 to TRBJ2-5; D is perhaps TRBD2 (5 bases). The origin of this receptor is a female donor with breast cancer. Sequenced material: tumor-infiltrating memory CD4+ T cells sorted from the breast tumor. Subset given: memory CD4+ T cells, CD4+CD45RO+CD25-. CDR3 in DNA: TGTGCCAGCAGCCAAGATGGGGTGAGGGCCCAGTACTTC. Its translation: CASSQDGVRAQYF.